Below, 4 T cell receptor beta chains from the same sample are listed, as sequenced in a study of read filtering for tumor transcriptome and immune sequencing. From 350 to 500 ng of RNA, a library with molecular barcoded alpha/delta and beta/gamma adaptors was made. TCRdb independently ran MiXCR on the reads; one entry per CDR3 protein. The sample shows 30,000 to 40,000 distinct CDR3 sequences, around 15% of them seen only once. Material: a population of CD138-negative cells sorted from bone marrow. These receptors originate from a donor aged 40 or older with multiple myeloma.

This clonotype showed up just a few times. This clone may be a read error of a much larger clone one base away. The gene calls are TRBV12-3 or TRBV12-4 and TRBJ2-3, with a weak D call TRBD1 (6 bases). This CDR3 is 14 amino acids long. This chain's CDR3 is CAISWGLGTETQYF. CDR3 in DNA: TGTGCCATCTCGTGGGGGCTCGGCACAGAAACGCAGTATTTT.

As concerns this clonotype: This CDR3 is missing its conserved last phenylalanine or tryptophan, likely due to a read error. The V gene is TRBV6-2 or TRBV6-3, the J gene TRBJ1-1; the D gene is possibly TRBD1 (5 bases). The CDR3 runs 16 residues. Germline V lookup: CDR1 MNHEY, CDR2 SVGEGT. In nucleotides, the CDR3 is TGTGCCAGCAGCTACTCAGGGCAGAGGATGAAGCCTGAAGCTTTCCTT. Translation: CASSYSGQRMKPEAFL.

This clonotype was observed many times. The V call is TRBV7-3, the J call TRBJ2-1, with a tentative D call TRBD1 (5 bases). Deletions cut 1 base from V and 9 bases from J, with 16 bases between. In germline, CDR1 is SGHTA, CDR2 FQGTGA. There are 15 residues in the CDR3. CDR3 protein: CASSLNQGSDSEQFF. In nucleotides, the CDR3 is TGTGCCAGCAGCTTAAATCAGGGTTCCGACAGTGAGCAGTTCTTC.

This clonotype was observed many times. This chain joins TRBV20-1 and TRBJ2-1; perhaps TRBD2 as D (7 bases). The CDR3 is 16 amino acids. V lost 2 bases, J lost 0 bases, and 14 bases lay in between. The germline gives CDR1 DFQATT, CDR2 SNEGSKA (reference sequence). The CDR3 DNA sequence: TGCAGTGCTAGAATAAGGGGGGGGAGCTCCTACAATGAGCAGTTCTTC. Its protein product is CSARIRGGSSYNEQFF.